These 24 T cell receptor beta chains came from one sample sequenced in a study of Ad26.COV2.S vaccination and SARS-CoV-2 variants (dated by TCRdb to the early 2020s). The treatment or condition label, as the study defines it: 15 to 20 received Ad26.COV2.S at low or high dose, single or two shots; about 5 received placebo; per-sample allocation not given. Repertoires of vaccine and placebo recipients were sequenced from samples taken on day 63 after the first injection. Receptor libraries were prepared by the immunoSEQ multiplex PCR assay. The clones in this table, taken by TCRdb from immuneACCESS, are in-frame only. Not every clone is retained; where verified, under half of the shortfall comes from an unresolved V gene, and the cause of the rest is unknown. This sample comprises about 500,000 clones, about 88% of them detected only once. The ten largest clones take up 1.7% of the sample. Sample: peripheral blood, taken in a trial of Ad26.COV2.S vaccine versus placebo. The receptor set was obtained from a person aged 18 to 65 who received the Ad26.COV2.S COVID-19 vaccine or a placebo.

The chain is built from TRBV7-9 and TRBJ2-1; possible D gene TRBD2, 5 bases. Germline values: CDR1 SEHNR, CDR2 FQNEAQ (reference sequence). This CDR3 has 14 residues. V shed 1 base and J shed 10 bases, with 14 bases lying between them. For the CDR3, the DNA is TGTGCCAGCAGCTTAGGGGTAACTAGGTGGGAGCAGTTCTTC. This sequence encodes CASSLGVTRWEQFF.

This CDR3 is CASSVVPGAGELFF. The CDR3 DNA follows: TGTGCCAGCAGCGTAGTGCCAGGTGCCGGGGAGCTGTTTTTT. The chain links TRBV9 to TRBJ2-2; D unresolved. The CDR3 totals 14 residues. Germline loops: CDR1 SGDLS, CDR2 YYNGEE. Trimming cost V 0 bases and J 6 bases, with 9 bases left between them.

The chain has TRBV7-2 and TRBJ1-4; 7 nucleotides align to TRBD1. Trimming removed 5 bases from V and 4 bases from J; junction bases left unmatched: 4. The CDR3 has 14 amino acids. CDR1 SGHTA and CDR2 FQGNSA come from the germline V gene. CDR3 loop: CASSRDSHNEKLFF. The CDR3 DNA is TGTGCCAGCAGCCGGGACAGCCATAATGAAAAACTGTTTTTT. Combining the CDR3 with reference TRBV7-2 and TRBJ1-4 gives the whole variable domain GAGVSQSPSNKVTEKGKDVELRCDPISGHTALYWYRQSLGQGLEFLIYFQGNSAPDKSGLPSDRFSAERTGGSVSTLTIQRTQQEDSAVYLCASSRDSHNEKLFFGSGTQLSVL.

The J gene is TRBJ1-6, the V gene TRBV27; D unresolved. CDR1 MNHEY and CDR2 SMNVEV come from the germline V gene (reference sequence). Trimming removed 2 bases from V and 7 bases from J, with 9 bases in between. CDR3 length equals 14 residues. CDR3 residues: CASSLRGLNSPLHF. In DNA, the CDR3 is TGTGCCAGCAGTTTACGAGGGCTAAATTCACCCCTCCACTTT.

Turning to this clone: Other DNA sequences in this specimen translate into the identical CDR3. This sequence joins TRBV3-1 (or the pseudogene TRBV3-2) and TRBJ1-1; D remains unclear. Germline V gives CDR1 LGHDT, CDR2 YNNKEL (reference sequence). The CDR3 has 12 amino acids. V was trimmed by 3 bases and J by 3 bases, leaving 5 bases between them. DNA of the CDR3: TGTGCCAGCAGCCACAGAGACACTGAAGCTTTCTTT. As protein: CASSHRDTEAFF.

The V and J genes are TRBV27 and TRBJ2-7; 9 bases match TRBD1. The CDR3 covers 12 residues. The V gene's germline CDR1 is MNHEY and CDR2 SMNVEV (reference sequence). V lost 6 bases and J lost 6; bases outside the gene matches: 3. This CDR3 is CASRMTGGEQYF. DNA of the CDR3: TGTGCCAGCAGGATGACAGGGGGCGAGCAGTACTTC.

This rearrangement joins TRBV5-5 to TRBJ1-1; weak D call: TRBD1 (6 bases). The CDR3 totals 14 residues. Per the germline V gene, CDR1 is SGHKS and CDR2 is YYEKEE (reference sequence). Trimming took 0 bases from V and 5 from J, leaving 11 bases between them. The CDR3 loop is CASSLASQGTEAFF. The CDR3 DNA sequence: TGTGCCAGCAGCTTGGCTTCTCAGGGGACTGAAGCTTTCTTT.

This clone was observed once. The chain has TRBV7-2 and TRBJ2-1; 9 nucleotides align to TRBD2. The CDR3 runs 13 residues. The trim removed 6 bases at V and 8 bases at J, leaving 5 bases unmatched. Germline assignment: CDR1 SGHTA and CDR2 FQGNSA. The CDR3 DNA follows: TGTGCCAGCAGGCGGGGGGGCCTGTATGAGCAGTTCTTC. Translated: CASRRGGLYEQFF.

The chain is built from TRBV28 and TRBJ2-7; possibly TRBD2 for D (7 bases). The V gene's germline CDR1 is MDHEN and CDR2 SYDVKM. The CDR3 consists of 14 residues. V lost 5 bases and J 6 bases, leaving 17 bases between the germline ends. The CDR3: CASSAPWRGGEQYF. CDR3 in DNA: TGTGCCAGCAGTGCCCCGTGGAGGGGGGGCGAGCAGTACTTC.

This chain links TRBV28 with TRBJ2-7, with 13 bases identical to TRBD2. The CDR3 length is 18 residues. J was trimmed by 5 bases and V by 6 bases; bases with no gene match: 16. Germline CDR1 MDHEN, CDR2 SYDVKM. The CDR3 DNA is TGTGCCAGCAGGCTAGGGACTAGCGGGACTCTCCGAGTCAACGAGCAGTACTTC. Protein product: CASRLGTSGTLRVNEQYF.

This sequence joins TRBV12-3 or TRBV12-4 and TRBJ1-2; 8 nucleotides agree with TRBD1. The junction had 8 bases not matched to a gene; V was cut back by 6 bases and J by 8 bases. The CDR3 sequence is 13 residues long. The DNA of the CDR3 is TGTGCCAGCAGGACCCTGGACAGGGAAGGCTACACCTTC. This translates into CASRTLDREGYTF.

This clone was detected a few times. This chain connects TRBV2 to TRBJ2-7; perhaps TRBD1 as D (7 bases). Per germline, CDR1 SNHLY and CDR2 FYNNEI. This CDR3 region has 14 residues. V was pared by 3 bases and J by 1 base, with 10 bases between. The DNA for the CDR3 is TGTGCCAGCAGTGATTCAGGGGGGTCCTACGAGCAGTACTTC. Translation gives CASSDSGGSYEQYF.

In DNA, the CDR3 is TGTGCCATCAGCCCCCTGGGGGGAGGGGAGACCCAGTACTTC. Protein: CAISPLGGGETQYF. The V gene is TRBV10-3, the J gene TRBJ2-5, with 7 bases lining up with TRBD2. Germline trimming cut 6 bases from V and 5 bases from J; bases unmatched to any gene: 9. CDR1 and CDR2 from the germline V gene are ENHRY and SYGVKD. The CDR3 covers 14 residues.

The chain joins TRBV20-1 to TRBJ2-3; TRBD2 matches 13 bases. Per germline, CDR1 DFQATT and CDR2 SNEGSKA (reference sequence). V dropped 3 bases and J dropped 9; count of bases not matched to a gene: 12. The CDR3 runs to 16 residues. This chain's CDR3 is CSASSHGTSGAPTQYF. The DNA for the CDR3 is TGCAGTGCTAGTTCGCATGGGACTAGCGGGGCCCCAACGCAGTATTTT.

The V and J genes are TRBV5-1 and TRBJ2-7; TRBD1 matches 10 bases. The germline V gene has CDR1 SGHRS and CDR2 YFSETQ. The ends lost 0 bases at V and 5 bases at J; junction bases unmatched: 5. The CDR3 has 15 residues. This CDR3 reads CASSLAGTGVDEQYF. The CDR3 coding sequence is TGCGCCAGCAGCTTGGCCGGGACAGGGGTAGACGAGCAGTACTTC.

The chain links TRBV9 to TRBJ2-3; the match to TRBD2 covers 8 bases. Germline trimming cut 2 bases from V and 2 bases from J; bases unmatched to any gene: 4. From germline, CDR1 is SGDLS and CDR2 YYNGEE. CDR3 length equals 15 residues. The CDR3 protein is CASSVLAGNTDTQYF. DNA of the CDR3: TGTGCCAGCAGCGTCTTAGCGGGGAACACAGATACGCAGTATTTT.

The chain couples TRBV6-5 to TRBJ1-2, with D unclear. The germline CDR1 and CDR2 sequences are MNHEY and SVGAGI. This CDR3 is 14 amino acids long. V dropped 5 bases and J dropped 3 bases, with 13 bases sitting between them. The CDR3 DNA reads as TGTGCCAGCAGTCCGCCGGTTGGTCACTATGGCTACACCTTC. It is translated as CASSPPVGHYGYTF.

This chain uses TRBV30 with TRBJ1-1; the D gene is possibly TRBD1 (6 bases). Germline CDR1 reads GTSNPN; CDR2 reads SVGIG (reference sequence). The CDR3 runs 15 residues. Trimming removed 1 base at V and 1 base at J, with 13 bases between. The CDR3 nucleotides are TGTGCCTGGAGTGAACCGGGACACCCGAACACTGAAGCTTTCTTT. This encodes CAWSEPGHPNTEAFF. The entire variable domain, with the rest obtained from reference TRBV30 and TRBJ1-1, is as follows: SQTIHQWPATLVQPVGSPLSLECTVEGTSNPNLYWYRQAAGRGLQLLFYSVGIGQISSEVPQNLSASRPQDRQFILSSKKLLLSDSGFYLCAWSEPGHPNTEAFFGQGTRLTVV.

The count of this clone is one. The chain has TRBV12-3 or TRBV12-4 and TRBJ2-3; D remains ambiguous. Trimming shortened V by 6 bases and J by 7 bases, and 14 bases separated the two germline ends. The CDR3 is 13 amino acids. The CDR3 nucleotides are TGTGCCAGCAGGCATACCCTACCTCATACGCAGTATTTT. Its protein is CASRHTLPHTQYF.

Note on this clone: Other DNA sequences in this specimen translate into the identical CDR3. The chain couples TRBV18 to TRBJ1-5; TRBD1 is a possible D gene (5 bases). The germline V gene has CDR1 KGHSH and CDR2 LQKENI. Trimming removed 6 bases at V and 5 bases at J, with 11 bases between. The CDR3 covers 13 residues. CDR3 in amino acids: CASSPGRDQPQHF. The CDR3 DNA reads TGTGCCAGCTCCCCGGGGCGAGATCAGCCCCAGCATTTT.

V gene TRBV10-2 combines with J gene TRBJ1-3, with a possible D match to TRBD1 (6 bases). Trimming shortened V by 5 bases and J by 1 base, and 9 bases separated the two germline ends. The CDR3 is made up of 14 amino acids. Germline V gives CDR1 WSHSY, CDR2 SAAADI. The CDR3, as DNA: TGCGCCAGCAGTCAGGGGTTTTCTGGAAACACCATATATTTT. Translation: CASSQGFSGNTIYF.

The V gene is TRBV30, the J gene TRBJ1-2, with a weak D call TRBD1 (6 bases). CDR3 size: 13 residues. The V end was cut by 3 bases, the J end by 5 bases, with 13 bases between. Germline CDR1 reads GTSNPN; CDR2 reads SVGIG (reference sequence). The CDR3 DNA reads as TGTGCCTGGAGAGAACAGGGAATTTATGGCTACACCTTC. Its translation is CAWREQGIYGYTF.

The V and J genes are TRBV15 and TRBJ2-7; D unclear. The CDR3 loop spans 12 amino acids. Per the germline V gene, CDR1 is LNHNV and CDR2 is YYDKDF (reference sequence). V gave up 4 bases and J gave up 5 bases, with 9 bases separating them. The CDR3 DNA reads TGTGCCACCAGCAACCTAGGTCACGAGCAGTACTTC. Translating it yields CATSNLGHEQYF.

The CDR3 sequence is CSVEVPSVHTGELFF. The CDR3 bases are TGCAGCGTTGAAGTTCCTAGCGTGCACACCGGGGAGCTGTTTTTT. The V gene is TRBV29-1, the J gene TRBJ2-2, with D maybe TRBD2 (6 bases). The CDR3 runs to 15 residues. V lost 1 base and J lost 3, with 12 bases in between. Germline V gives CDR1 SQVTM, CDR2 ANQGSEA.